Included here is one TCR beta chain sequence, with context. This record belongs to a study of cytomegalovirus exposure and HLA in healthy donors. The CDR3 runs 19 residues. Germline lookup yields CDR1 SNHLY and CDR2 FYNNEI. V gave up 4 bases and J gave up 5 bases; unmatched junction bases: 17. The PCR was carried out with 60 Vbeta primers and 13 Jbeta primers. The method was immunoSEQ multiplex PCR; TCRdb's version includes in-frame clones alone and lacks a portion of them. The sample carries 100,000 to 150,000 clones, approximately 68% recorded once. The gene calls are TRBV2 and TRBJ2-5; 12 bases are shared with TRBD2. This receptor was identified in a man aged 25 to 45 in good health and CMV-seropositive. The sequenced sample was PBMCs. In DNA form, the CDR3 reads TGTGCCAGCAGTGCCCCTAGCGGGAGGGCCGCTTTATTCCGGGAGACCCAGTACTTC. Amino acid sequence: CASSAPSGRAALFRETQYF.